This entry describes one T cell receptor beta chain. The length of the CDR3 is 17 residues. The V segment lost 2 bases and the J segment 3 bases; nucleotides outside the gene matches: 12. CDR1 is MNHEY and CDR2 is SVGEGT in the germline V gene. The source of the sample is a study of blood T cell repertoires in COVID-19. Study in general: The United States, Italy and Spain were the sources of the acute and convalescent COVID-19 samples. PBMCs, B-cell-depleted T cells, or T cells were the source of the cDNA or gDNA that made up the material.

The authors' processing: Estimation of nucleated cell counts was performed using reference gene primer amplification. The repertoire was sequenced with immunoSEQ multiplex PCR; TCRdb's copy has only in-frame clones and lacks some. That table is the source of V, J and clone size, and D and trimming were worked out from the DNA. The sample lists about 75,000 clones; more than 75% were seen once. The chain links TRBV6-2 or TRBV6-3 to TRBJ2-7; 8 bases fit TRBD2. The sequence came from a human donor in a cohort sampled during active COVID-19. Specimen: peripheral blood. The CDR3 nucleotides read TGTGCCAGCAGTTACGGTGGTAGCGGGGTCCCCCACTACGAGCAGTACTTC. Translation: CASSYGGSGVPHYEQYF.